This T cell receptor (beta chain) was recovered during a study of blood T cell repertoires in COVID-19. Study as a whole: Samples came from the United States, Italy and Spain, spanning acute and convalescent COVID-19. In each case, the material was cDNA or gDNA derived from T cells, B-cell-depleted T cells, or PBMCs.

Patients at the Seattle site were enrolled during active infection and followed longitudinally. Per the germline V gene, CDR1 is SGHTA and CDR2 is FQGNSA. Losses at the gene ends were 5 bases for V and 5 bases for J; bases not matched to a gene: 5. This CDR3 comprises 13 residues. Original processing notes: Amplification from reference gene primers served as the basis for estimated nucleated cell counts. Assay used: immunoSEQ multiplex PCR; TCRdb lists only in-frame clones, some missing. The V and J calls and clone size are taken from that table; D and trimming were inferred from the DNA. This repertoire shows around 150,000 clones, 80% to 95% found once; its top ten account for roughly 2.1%. The count of this clone is one.

The V and J genes are TRBV7-2 and TRBJ1-2; 7 nucleotides align to TRBD1. The receptor's source is an older woman with COVID-19, enrolled during active disease. Sequencing was carried out using peripheral blood. CDR3 nucleotides: TGTGCCAGCAGCAGGGGGCTAGTTTATGGCTACACCTTC. It specifies CASSRGLVYGYTF.